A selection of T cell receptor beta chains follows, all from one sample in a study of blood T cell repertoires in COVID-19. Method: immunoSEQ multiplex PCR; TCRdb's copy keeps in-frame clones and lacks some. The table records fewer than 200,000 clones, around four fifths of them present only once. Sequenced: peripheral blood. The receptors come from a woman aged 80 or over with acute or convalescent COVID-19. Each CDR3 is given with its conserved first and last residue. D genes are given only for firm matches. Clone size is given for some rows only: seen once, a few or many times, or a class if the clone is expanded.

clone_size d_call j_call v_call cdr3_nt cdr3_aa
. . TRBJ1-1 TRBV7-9 TGTGCCAGCAGCATTGGGGGGGAAGCTTTCTTT CASSIGGEAFF
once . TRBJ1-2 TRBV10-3 TGTGCCATCAGTGAGTCAGAGGGCGGAGAGGGCTACACCTTC CAISESEGGEGYTF
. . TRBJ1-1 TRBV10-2 TGCGCCAGCAGTGAGATCCTGAGCTCCACTGAAGCTTTCTTT CASSEILSSTEAFF
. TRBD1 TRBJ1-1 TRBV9 TGTGCCAGCAGCCCCAGGGGGTCGAACGCTGAAGCTTTCTTT CASSPRGSNAEAFF
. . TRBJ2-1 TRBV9 TGTGCCAGCAGCGAAACCCCCGTGGCCCATAGCGAGCAGTTCTTC CASSETPVAHSEQFF
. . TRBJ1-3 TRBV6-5 TGTGCCAGCAGAGTCACAGATTTCTCTGGAAACACCATATATTTT CASRVTDFSGNTIYF
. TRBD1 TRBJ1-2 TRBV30 TGTGCCTGGGGGACAGGGGGCTATGGCTACACCTTC CAWGTGGYGYTF
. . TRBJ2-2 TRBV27 TGTGCCAGCAGTTTATCTCCGGGATACACCGGGGAGCTGTTTTTT CASSLSPGYTGELFF
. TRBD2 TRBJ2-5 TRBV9 TGTGCCAGCAGCGTCGGAGGCGGGAGCGCCCGGGAGACCCAGTACTTC CASSVGGGSARETQYF
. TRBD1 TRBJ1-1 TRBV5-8 TGTGCCAGCAGCTCAGTCCAGGGGGCCATGAACACTGAAGCTTTCTTT CASSSVQGAMNTEAFF
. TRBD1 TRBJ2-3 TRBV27 TGTGCCAGCAGTTCCCGGCGACAGGGGGTCACAGATACGCAGTATTTT CASSSRRQGVTDTQYF
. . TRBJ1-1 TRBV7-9 TGCGCCAGCAGCCCTAGTGGGGCAGGACGGAACACTGAAGCTTTCTTT CASSPSGAGRNTEAFF
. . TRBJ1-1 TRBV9 TGTGCCAGCAGCGTGGGGCCGAACACTGAAGCTTTCTTT CASSVGPNTEAFF
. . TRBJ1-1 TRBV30 TGTGCCTGGAGTGTAGTTCTAAGCACTGAAGCTTTCTTT CAWSVVLSTEAFF
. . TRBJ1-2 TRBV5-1 TGCGCCAGCAGCTTGGGAGGGATCCTCAACTATGGCTACACCTTC CASSLGGILNYGYTF
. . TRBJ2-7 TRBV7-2 TGTGCCAGCAGCTTACAGGCGTCCTACGAGCAGTACTTC CASSLQASYEQYF
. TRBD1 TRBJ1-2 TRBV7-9 TGTGCCAGCAGTACAGGGGGTAACTATGGCTACACCTTC CASSTGGNYGYTF
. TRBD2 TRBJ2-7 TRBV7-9 TGTGCCAGCAGCCCCCTTACTGGCGGGAGTACCCACGAGCAGTACTTC CASSPLTGGSTHEQYF
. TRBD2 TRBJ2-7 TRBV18 TGTGCCAGCTCAAGGACTAGCGGCTCATCCTACGAGCAGTACTTC CASSRTSGSSYEQYF
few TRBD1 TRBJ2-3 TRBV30 TGTGCCTGGAGTGGGGGGCGGGACAGGGCTTTAGATACGCAGTATTTT CAWSGGRDRALDTQYF
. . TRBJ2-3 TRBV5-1 TGCGCCAGCAGCTTGGCGACAGATCGCACAGATACGCAGTATTTT CASSLATDRTDTQYF
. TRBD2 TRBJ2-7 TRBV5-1 TGCGCCAGCAGCCCCAGCGGGAGCTACGAGCAGTACTTC CASSPSGSYEQYF
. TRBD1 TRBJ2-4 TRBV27 TGTGCCAGCAGACCAAACAGGGGACGTACTTTGAACATTCAGTACTTC CASRPNRGRTLNIQYF
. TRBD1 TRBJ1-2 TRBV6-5 TGTGCCAGCAGTTATCAGGACAGGCTCCTCTATGGCTACACCTTC CASSYQDRLLYGYTF
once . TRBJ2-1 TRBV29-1 TGCAGCGTTGAGAAAAGGAGGAATGAGCAGTTCTTC CSVEKRRNEQFF
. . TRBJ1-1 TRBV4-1 TGCGCCAGCAGTCGGTCCACTGAAGCTTTCTTT CASSRSTEAFF
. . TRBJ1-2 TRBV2 TGTGCCAGCAGTGAAAAATCAGGGACTAACTATGGCTACACCTTC CASSEKSGTNYGYTF
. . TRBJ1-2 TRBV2 TGTGCCAGCAGTGTCGCGGGGGAGGGCTATGGCTACACCTTC CASSVAGEGYGYTF
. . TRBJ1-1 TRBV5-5 TGTGCCAGCAGCATCCGACAGGTGCGGAACACTGAAGCTTTCTTT CASSIRQVRNTEAFF
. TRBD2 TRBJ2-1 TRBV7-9 TGTGCCAGCAGCTTAGGAATCTTGAGCGGGAGTCCATACAATGAGCAGTTCTTC CASSLGILSGSPYNEQFF
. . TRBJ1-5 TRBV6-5 TGTGCCAGTCACAGGGAGAGCAATCAGCCCCAGCATTTT CASHRESNQPQHF